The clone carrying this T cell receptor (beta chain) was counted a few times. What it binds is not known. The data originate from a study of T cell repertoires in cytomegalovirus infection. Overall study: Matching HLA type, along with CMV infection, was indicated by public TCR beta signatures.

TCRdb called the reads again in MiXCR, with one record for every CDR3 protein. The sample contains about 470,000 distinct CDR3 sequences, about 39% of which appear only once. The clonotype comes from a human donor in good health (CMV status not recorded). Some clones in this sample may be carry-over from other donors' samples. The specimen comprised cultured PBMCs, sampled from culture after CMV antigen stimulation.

DNA for the CDR3: TGTGCCAGCAGTCACGGGCCATCTCGTAGCACCGGGGAGCTGTTTTTT. Its protein is CASSHGPSRSTGELFF. The genes are TRBV5-6 and TRBJ2-2; D ambiguous. Germline V lookup: CDR1 SGHDT, CDR2 YYEEEE. This CDR3 region has 16 residues. V was cut by 5 bases and J by 4 bases, with 18 bases left in between.